This TCR beta chain was sequenced in a study of PD-L1 blockade in urothelial cancer. Trimming stripped 0 bases from V and 2 bases from J, with 14 bases between. The germline V gene has CDR1 SGHRS and CDR2 YFSETQ. This CDR3 region has 16 residues. Regarding time point: peripheral blood 6 weeks after treatment start. Enrolled patients showed locally advanced or metastatic urothelial carcinoma. Data came from immunoSEQ multiplex PCR; TCRdb stores just in-frame clones and leaves some out. The sample lists roughly 45,000 clones, roughly 85% seen once, with about 16% in the top ten. The receptor was isolated from a man in his sixties with urothelial cancer. The genes are TRBV5-1 and TRBJ2-5; maybe TRBD2 (6 bases). The material sequenced was PBMCs, taken around atezolizumab (anti-PD-L1) treatment. The DNA of the CDR3 is TGCGCCAGCAGCTTGGGGCCAGCGGGCTCGCAAGAGACCCAGTACTTC. Translated: CASSLGPAGSQETQYF.